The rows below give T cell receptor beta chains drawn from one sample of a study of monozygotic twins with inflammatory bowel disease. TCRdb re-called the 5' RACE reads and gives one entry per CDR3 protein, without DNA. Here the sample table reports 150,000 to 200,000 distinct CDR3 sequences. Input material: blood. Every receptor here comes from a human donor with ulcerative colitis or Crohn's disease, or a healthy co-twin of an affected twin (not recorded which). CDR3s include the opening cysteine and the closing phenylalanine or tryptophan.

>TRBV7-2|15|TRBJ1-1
CASSLGGQGDTEAFF
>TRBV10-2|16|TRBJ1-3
CASSEWDTDSGNTIYF
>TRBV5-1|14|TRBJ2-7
CASSLGQGALEQYF
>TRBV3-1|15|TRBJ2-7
CASSQVLWEAYEQYF
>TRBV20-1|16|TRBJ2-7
CSASLGPGTGTWEQYF
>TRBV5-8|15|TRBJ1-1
CASELRGLGNTEAFF
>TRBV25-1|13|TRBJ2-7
CASSATGIYEQYF
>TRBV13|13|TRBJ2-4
CASSLQTRSIQYF
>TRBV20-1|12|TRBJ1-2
CSARGEDYGYTF
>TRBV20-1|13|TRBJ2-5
CSELAGVGETQYF
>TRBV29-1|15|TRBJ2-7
CSVQGPGQGSYEQYF
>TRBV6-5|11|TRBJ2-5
CASQGGWTQYF
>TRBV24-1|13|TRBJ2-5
CATTRLAEETQYF
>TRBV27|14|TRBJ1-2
CASSPRQGTGGYTF
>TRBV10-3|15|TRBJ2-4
CAISEREEGRNIQYF
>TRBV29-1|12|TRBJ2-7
CSVGQQFTEQYF
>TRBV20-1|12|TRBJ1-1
CSARRTNTEAFF
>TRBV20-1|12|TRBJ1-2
CSARSRTAGYTF
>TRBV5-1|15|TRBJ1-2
CASSLNRGWDYGYTF
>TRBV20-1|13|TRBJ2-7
CSALAALLGEQYF
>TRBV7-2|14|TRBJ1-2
CASSLEATLKGYTF
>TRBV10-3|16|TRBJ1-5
CAISDHRMGGPQPQHF
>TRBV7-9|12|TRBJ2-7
CASSFRPYEQYF
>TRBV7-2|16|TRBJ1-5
CASSLAGGGLNQPQHF
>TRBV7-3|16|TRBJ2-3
CASSLMTGGVGGTQYF
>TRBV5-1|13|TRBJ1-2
CASSLASNYGYTF
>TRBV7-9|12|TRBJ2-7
CASSSESYEQYF